The next 19 T cell receptor beta chains were all read from a single sample in a study of cytomegalovirus exposure and HLA in healthy donors. Data came from immunoSEQ multiplex PCR; TCRdb stores just in-frame clones and leaves some out. The repertoire consists of over 110,000 clones, with about four fifths occurring once and the leading ten covering 1.4%. Sequenced input: PBMCs. These receptors all stem from a woman aged 25 to 39 in good health and CMV-seronegative.

The chain carries TRBV5-1 and TRBJ1-2; 12 bases are a match to TRBD1. This CDR3 spans 16 amino acids. The V segment lost 4 bases and the J segment 4 bases; nucleotides outside the gene matches: 8. Germline V gene sequence: CDR1 SGHRS, CDR2 YFSETQ. This chain's CDR3 is CASSPGGTGGVYGYTF. The CDR3 DNA is TGCGCCAGCAGCCCAGGGGGGACAGGGGGCGTCTATGGCTACACCTTC.

The J gene is TRBJ1-6, the V gene TRBV5-6; D not certain. The CDR3 is 15 residues long. Germline values: CDR1 SGHDT, CDR2 YYEEEE. Trimming removed 0 bases from V and 6 bases from J, with 10 bases in between. CDR3 residues: CASSLAAGLNSPLHF. The CDR3 DNA reads TGTGCCAGCAGCTTGGCCGCAGGTCTTAATTCACCCCTCCACTTT. The full variable domain, its missing parts supplied by reference TRBV5-6 and TRBJ1-6, is DAGVTQSPTHLIKTRGQQVTLRCSPKSGHDTVSWYQQALGQGPQFIFQYYEEEERQRGNFPDRFSGHQFPNYSSELNVNALLLGDSALYLCASSLAAGLNSPLHFGNGTRLTVT.

The chain recombines TRBV27 with TRBJ2-3; 9 bases align to TRBD1. Germline CDR1 MNHEY, CDR2 SMNVEV (reference sequence). The CDR3 is made up of 13 amino acids. J lost 4 bases, V lost 10 bases, and 6 bases had no gene match. CDR3 residues: CATGQGRADTQYF. The CDR3 nucleotides are TGTGCCACTGGACAGGGGAGGGCAGATACGCAGTATTTT.

This chain links TRBV5-1 with TRBJ1-1; weak D call: TRBD1 (6 bases). The germline V gene has CDR1 SGHRS and CDR2 YFSETQ. With 0 bases removed from V and 5 bases from J, the gap between germline ends came to 14 bases. This CDR3 is built from 15 residues. The CDR3 loop reads CASSLAEGVGTEAFF. CDR3 bases: TGCGCCAGCAGCTTGGCCGAGGGGGTGGGGACTGAAGCTTTCTTT.

The rearrangement joins TRBV5-1 to TRBJ1-4; 8 positions agree with TRBD1. J gave up 8 bases and V 1 base, and 7 bases lay outside the gene matches. From germline, CDR1 is SGHRS and CDR2 YFSETQ. There are 15 residues in the CDR3. In DNA, the CDR3 is TGCGCCAGCAGCTTGCAGGGGGCGATGGAGGAAAAACTGTTTTTT. Translation: CASSLQGAMEEKLFF.

The chain joins TRBV19 to TRBJ1-4; maybe TRBD1 (5 bases). CDR3 length: 15 amino acids. Per germline, CDR1 LNHDA and CDR2 SQIVND (reference sequence). Trimming cost V 5 bases and J 5 bases, with 15 bases left between them. CDR3 sequence: CASSFAGLRNEKLFF. The CDR3 nucleotides are TGTGCCAGTAGTTTTGCGGGACTTAGAAATGAAAAACTGTTTTTT.

The chain carries TRBV2 and TRBJ2-5; 8 nucleotides match TRBD1. Germline CDR1 is SNHLY and CDR2 is FYNNEI. This CDR3 spans 15 amino acids. Losses at the gene ends were 6 bases for V and 5 bases for J; bases not matched to a gene: 11. Here the CDR3 DNA reads TGTGCCAGCAGCAACCGTACAGGGGGTTGGGAGACCCAGTACTTC. Protein: CASSNRTGGWETQYF.

Here the CDR3 reads CASSDVAGTSTFYGYTF. CDR3 in DNA: TGTGCCAGCAGCGATGTAGCTGGGACATCGACTTTTTATGGCTACACCTTC. V usage is TRBV9 and J usage is TRBJ1-2, with D maybe TRBD1 (6 bases). CDR1 and CDR2 from the germline V gene are SGDLS and YYNGEE. Trimming stripped 3 bases from V and 5 bases from J, with 23 bases between. The length of the CDR3 is 17 residues.

This chain uses TRBV28 with TRBJ1-2; 10 nucleotides align to TRBD1. Trimming cost V 6 bases and J 8 bases; bases outside gene matches: 6. The CDR3 totals 13 residues. CDR1 is MDHEN, CDR2 SYDVKM, per germline. The CDR3, as DNA: TGTGCCAGCAGCATGGGACAGGGGATCGGCTACACCTTC. Protein sequence: CASSMGQGIGYTF.

This clone was seen just once. This sequence joins TRBV6-1 and TRBJ2-3, with TRBD2 matching over 8 bases. The CDR3 contains 15 residues. In germline, CDR1 is MNHNS, CDR2 SASEGT. V lost 6 bases to trimming and J lost 2 bases; unmatched junction nucleotides: 7. The CDR3 DNA sequence: TGTGCCAGCAGGGCGGGGGGATACCTCACAGATACGCAGTATTTT. This encodes CASRAGGYLTDTQYF.

The chain is built from TRBV2 and TRBJ2-7, with 10 bases fitting TRBD2. Trimming took 1 base from V and 5 from J; bases not matched to a gene: 8. CDR1 and CDR2 (germline): SNHLY, FYNNEI. The CDR3 runs to 16 residues. The DNA for the CDR3 is TGTGCCAGCAGTGAAGGGTTAGCGGGGGGCCAGGACGAGCAGTACTTC. Translated, it gives CASSEGLAGGQDEQYF.

The chain recombines TRBV7-2 with TRBJ2-1; 10 nucleotides line up with TRBD1. The J segment lost 4 bases and the V segment lost 5 bases, leaving 11 bases of the junction unmatched. The germline gives CDR1 SGHTA, CDR2 FQGNSA. CDR3 length: 17 residues. CDR3 coding DNA: TGTGCCAGCAGCCCTTACTTGGGACAGGGGAAATACAATGAGCAGTTCTTC. It codes for CASSPYLGQGKYNEQFF.

The chain employs TRBV4-2 and TRBJ2-2; TRBD2 is a possible D gene (5 bases). Germline V gene sequence: CDR1 LGHNA, CDR2 YNFKEQ. The CDR3 is 16 amino acids. V was clipped by 0 bases and J by 3 bases, with 11 bases between them. The CDR3 region has the DNA TGTGCCAGCAGCCAAGAGGGAGCCGGAGACACCGGGGAGCTGTTTTTT. This codes for CASSQEGAGDTGELFF.

This clone was seen only once. The CDR3 loop reads CASSESLIRQPQHF. CDR3 DNA sequence: TGTGCCAGCAGTGAATCACTTATCAGGCAGCCCCAGCATTTT. V is TRBV6-1 and J is TRBJ1-5; D gene ambiguous. The CDR3 is made up of 14 amino acids. Trimming left V 2 bases short and J 7 bases short, with 12 bases between. CDR1 is MNHNS and CDR2 is SASEGT in the germline V gene.

This clone was seen only once. DNA for the CDR3: TGTGCCAGCAGTGAAGTCGGAGCGGGGAACACTGAAGCTTTCTTT. The encoded protein is CASSEVGAGNTEAFF. The chain is built from TRBV6-1 and TRBJ1-1, with no clear D. The CDR3 spans 15 residues. Germline V gene lookup returns CDR1 MNHNS and CDR2 SASEGT. Trimming removed 1 base from V and 1 base from J, with 10 bases in between.

The CDR3 loop reads CASSQVGGSSYEQYF. Here the CDR3 DNA reads TGCGCCAGCAGCCAAGTAGGCGGGAGCTCCTACGAGCAGTACTTC. This sequence joins TRBV4-1 and TRBJ2-7; 7 bases are a match to TRBD2. Germline assignment: CDR1 MGHRA and CDR2 YSYEKL. The CDR3 contains 15 residues. J was trimmed by 0 bases and V by 1 base; bases with no gene match: 3.

The CDR3 region is CASSTTSYSNQPQHF. CDR3 DNA sequence: TGTGCCAGCAGCACGACATCTTATAGCAATCAGCCCCAGCATTTT. This rearrangement joins TRBV2 to TRBJ1-5, with no clear D. Germline CDR1 SNHLY, CDR2 FYNNEI. V shed 6 bases and J shed 0 bases, with 12 bases lying between them. The CDR3 covers 15 residues. Based on the CDR3 plus reference TRBV2 and TRBJ1-5, the full variable domain is EPEVTQTPSHQVTQMGQEVILRCVPISNHLYFYWYRQILGQKVEFLVSFYNNEISEKSEIFDDQFSVERPDGSNFTLKIRSTKLEDSAMYFCASSTTSYSNQPQHFGDGTRLSIL.

This chain joins TRBV2 and TRBJ2-7; 7 positions agree with TRBD1. After removal of 2 bases from V and 3 bases from J, the junction contained 4 bases not matched to a gene. The CDR3 has 14 amino acids. Per germline, CDR1 SNHLY and CDR2 FYNNEI. CDR3 loop: CASSESQGVYEQYF. Here the CDR3 DNA reads TGTGCCAGCAGTGAATCTCAGGGGGTCTACGAGCAGTACTTC.

The chain couples TRBV18 to TRBJ2-5; D might be TRBD2 (6 bases). Trimming took 1 base from V and 4 from J, leaving 16 bases between them. This CDR3 region has 16 residues. The germline V gene encodes CDR1 KGHSH and CDR2 LQKENI. The DNA for the CDR3 is TGTGCCAGCTCACCACGGGGGTCCGCCGGGGGAGAGACCCAGTACTTC. It codes for CASSPRGSAGGETQYF.